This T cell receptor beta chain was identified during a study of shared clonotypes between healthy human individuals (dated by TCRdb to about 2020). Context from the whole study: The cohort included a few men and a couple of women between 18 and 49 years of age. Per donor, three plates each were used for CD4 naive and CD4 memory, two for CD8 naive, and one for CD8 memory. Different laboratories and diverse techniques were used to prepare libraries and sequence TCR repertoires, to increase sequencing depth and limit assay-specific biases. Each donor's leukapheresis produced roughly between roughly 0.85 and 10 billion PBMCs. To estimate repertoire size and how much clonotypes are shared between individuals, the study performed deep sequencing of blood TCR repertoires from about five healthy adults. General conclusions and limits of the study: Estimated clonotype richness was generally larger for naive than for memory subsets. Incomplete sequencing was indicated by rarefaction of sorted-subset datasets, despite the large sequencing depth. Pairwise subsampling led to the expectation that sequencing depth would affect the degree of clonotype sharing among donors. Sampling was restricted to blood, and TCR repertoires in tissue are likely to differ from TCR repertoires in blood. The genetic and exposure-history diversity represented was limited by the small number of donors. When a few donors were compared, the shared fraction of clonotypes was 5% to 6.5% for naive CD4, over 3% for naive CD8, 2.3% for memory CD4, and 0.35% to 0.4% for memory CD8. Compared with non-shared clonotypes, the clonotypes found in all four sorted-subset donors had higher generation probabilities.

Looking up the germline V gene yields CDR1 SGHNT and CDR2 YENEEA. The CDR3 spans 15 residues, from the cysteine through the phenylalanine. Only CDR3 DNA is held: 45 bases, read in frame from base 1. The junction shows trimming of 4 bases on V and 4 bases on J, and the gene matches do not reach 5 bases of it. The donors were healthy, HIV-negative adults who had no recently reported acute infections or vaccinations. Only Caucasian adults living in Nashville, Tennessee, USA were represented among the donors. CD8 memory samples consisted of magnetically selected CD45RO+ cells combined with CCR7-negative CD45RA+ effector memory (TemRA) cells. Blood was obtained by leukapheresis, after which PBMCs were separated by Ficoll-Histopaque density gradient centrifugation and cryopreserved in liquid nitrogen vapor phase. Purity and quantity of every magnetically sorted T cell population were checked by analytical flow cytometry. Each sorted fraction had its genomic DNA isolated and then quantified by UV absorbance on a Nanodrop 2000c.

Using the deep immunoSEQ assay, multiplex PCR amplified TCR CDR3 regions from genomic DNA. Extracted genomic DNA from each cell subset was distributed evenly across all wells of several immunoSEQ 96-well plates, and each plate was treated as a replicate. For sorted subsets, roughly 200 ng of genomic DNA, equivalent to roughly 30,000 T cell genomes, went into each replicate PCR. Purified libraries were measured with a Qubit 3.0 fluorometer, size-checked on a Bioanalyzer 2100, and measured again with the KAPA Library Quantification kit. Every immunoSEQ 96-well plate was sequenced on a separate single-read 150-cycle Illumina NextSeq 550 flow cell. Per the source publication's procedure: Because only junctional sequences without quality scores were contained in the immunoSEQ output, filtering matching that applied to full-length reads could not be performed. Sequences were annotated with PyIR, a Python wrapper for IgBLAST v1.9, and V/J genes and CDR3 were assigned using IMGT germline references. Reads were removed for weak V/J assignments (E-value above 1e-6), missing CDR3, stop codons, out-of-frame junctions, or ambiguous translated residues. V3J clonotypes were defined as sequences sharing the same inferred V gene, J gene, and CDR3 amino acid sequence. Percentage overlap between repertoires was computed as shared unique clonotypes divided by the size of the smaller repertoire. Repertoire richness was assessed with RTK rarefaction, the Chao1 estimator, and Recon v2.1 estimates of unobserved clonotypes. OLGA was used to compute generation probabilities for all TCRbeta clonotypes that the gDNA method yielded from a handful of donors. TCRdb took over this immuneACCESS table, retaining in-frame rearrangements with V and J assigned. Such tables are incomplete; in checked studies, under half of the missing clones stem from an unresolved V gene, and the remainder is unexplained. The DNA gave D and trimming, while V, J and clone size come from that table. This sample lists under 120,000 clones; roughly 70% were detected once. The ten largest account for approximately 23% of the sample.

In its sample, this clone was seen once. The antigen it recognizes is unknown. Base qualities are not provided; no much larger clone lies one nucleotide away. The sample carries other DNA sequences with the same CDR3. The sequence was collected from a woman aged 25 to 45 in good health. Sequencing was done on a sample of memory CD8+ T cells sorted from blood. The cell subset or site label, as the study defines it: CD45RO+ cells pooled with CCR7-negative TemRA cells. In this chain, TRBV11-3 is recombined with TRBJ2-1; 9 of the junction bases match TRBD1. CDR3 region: CASSSSGTGYNEQFF. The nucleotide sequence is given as TGTGCCAGCAGCTCGTCCGGGACAGGGTACAATGAGCAGTTCTTC.